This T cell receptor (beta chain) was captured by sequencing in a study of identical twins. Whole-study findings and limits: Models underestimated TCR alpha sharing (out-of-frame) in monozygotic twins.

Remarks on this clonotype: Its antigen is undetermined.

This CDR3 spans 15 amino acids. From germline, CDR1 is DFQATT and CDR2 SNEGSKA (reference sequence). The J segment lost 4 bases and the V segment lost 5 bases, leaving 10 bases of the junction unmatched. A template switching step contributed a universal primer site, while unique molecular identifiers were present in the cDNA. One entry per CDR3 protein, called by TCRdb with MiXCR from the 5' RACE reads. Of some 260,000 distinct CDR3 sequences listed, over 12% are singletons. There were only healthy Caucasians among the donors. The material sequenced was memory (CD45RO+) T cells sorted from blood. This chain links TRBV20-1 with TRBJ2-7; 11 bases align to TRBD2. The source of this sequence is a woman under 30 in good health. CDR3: CSAGITSGSRYEQYF. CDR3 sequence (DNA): TGCAGTGCTGGTATTACTAGCGGGAGTCGGTACGAGCAGTACTTC.